The 16 T cell receptor beta chains presented below share a single source sample, sequenced in a study of T-cell reconstitution after alpha-beta-depleted transplantation in children (dated by TCRdb to the mid-2010s). Explained via the paper, the treatment or condition label denotes: allogeneic hematopoietic cell transplantation with graft depleted of TCRalphabeta T cells and CD19 B cells. Libraries were prepared through PCR. The run used an Illumina HiSeq 2500. Molecular barcoding was employed in the preparation of TCR libraries, with unique molecular identifiers being used to normalize TCRbeta repertoire quantification. The raw public reads went through TCRdb reprocessing: fastp at Q25, MiXCR clone calling, in-frame beta chains kept. Each record represents a unique CDR3 protein, reported with the most common genes and DNA among its rows. This sample comprises some 130,000 distinct CDR3 sequences, about 9.9% of them detected only once. About 25% of the sample lies in the top ten.

Source: PBMCs, mostly from graft donor cells, taken 180 days after TCRalphabeta/CD19-depleted stem cell transplant. These TCRs come from a girl less than two years old who had a stem cell transplant for combined immunodeficiency, so the T cells may come from the graft donor.

As concerns this clonotype: A read error may account for a junction end that differs from germline. CDR3 residues: CASSLRRASSYNEQFF. DNA of the CDR3: TGTGCCAGCAGTTTAAGGCGCGCCAGCTCCTACAATGAGCAGTTCTTC. The V gene is TRBV7-3, the J gene TRBJ2-1; D gene uncertain. The germline V gene encodes CDR1 SGHTA and CDR2 FQGTGA. CDR3 length: 16 amino acids.

This rearrangement joins TRBV7-9 to TRBJ2-7; 8 bases align to TRBD1. V lost 0 bases and J lost 11; bases outside the gene matches: 9. CDR3 length: 14 residues. From germline, CDR1 is SEHNR and CDR2 FQNEAQ (reference sequence). CDR3 sequence reads: CASSLARTGRAKYF. As DNA, the CDR3 is TGTGCCAGCAGCTTAGCGAGGACAGGGCGGGCTAAGTACTTC.

This clonotype came up a few times. The gene calls are TRBV12-3 or TRBV12-4 and TRBJ2-7; tentative D call: TRBD2 (7 bases). This CDR3 has 14 amino acids. Deletions cut 1 base from V and 4 bases from J, with 11 bases between. CDR3 residues: CASSLGGGWYEQYF. CDR3 coding DNA: TGTGCCAGCAGTTTAGGGGGGGGCTGGTACGAGCAGTACTTC.

The CDR3 DNA reads TGTGCCAGCAGCGTAGAGGGTAGCGCGGAGACCCAGTACTTC. This gives the protein CASSVEGSAETQYF. V and J are TRBV9 and TRBJ2-5; D is possibly TRBD2 (5 bases). V dropped 0 bases and J dropped 5 bases, with 11 bases sitting between them. CDR3 length: 14 amino acids. Germline V gene data show CDR1 as SGDLS and CDR2 as YYNGEE.

This chain links TRBV5-6 with TRBJ2-5; 12 nucleotides agree with TRBD2. This CDR3 region has 16 residues. Germline-derived CDR1 and CDR2 are SGHDT and YYEEEE. Trimming at V came to 4 bases and at J to 5 bases, leaving 9 bases not matched to a gene. For the CDR3, the DNA is TGTGCCAGCAGCCCTAGACTAGCGGGGGTTTCTGAGACCCAGTACTTC. This translates into CASSPRLAGVSETQYF.

This clonotype was observed a handful of times. This chain links TRBV20-1 with TRBJ2-7, with D possibly TRBD2 on 7 matching bases. This CDR3 has 15 residues. Looked up from germline, CDR1 is DFQATT and CDR2 is SNEGSKA (reference sequence). Trimming pared 3 bases from V and 4 bases from J, leaving 19 bases between. CDR3 bases: TGCAGTGCTAGCCTTCCCCGGGGGGCTTTGTACGAGCAGTACTTC. This gives the protein CSASLPRGALYEQYF.

This clonotype was picked up a small number of times. The rearrangement joins TRBV20-1 to TRBJ2-3, with 9 bases fitting TRBD1. Germline V gene sequence: CDR1 DFQATT, CDR2 SNEGSKA (reference sequence). The CDR3 is 16 residues long. V lost 4 bases, J lost 1 base, and 9 bases stayed unmatched. CDR3 residues: CSATPDRGRGTDTQYF. DNA of the CDR3: TGCAGTGCTACCCCGGACAGGGGAAGGGGCACAGATACGCAGTATTTT.

This clonotype was seen only a few times. The chain uses TRBV18 and TRBJ2-4, with 11 bases that match TRBD2. CDR1 is KGHSH and CDR2 is LQKENI in the germline V gene. Trimming cost V 3 bases and J 0 bases; bases outside gene matches: 10. This CDR3 comprises 19 residues. The CDR3 nucleotides read TGTGCCAGCTCACCGATGGTAGCGGGGGGGCCAGGAGCCAAAAACATTCAGTACTTC. The encoded protein is CASSPMVAGGPGAKNIQYF.

This clonotype came up many times. V usage is TRBV11-2 and J usage is TRBJ2-1; 10 bases fit TRBD2. The CDR3 runs 15 residues. V was clipped by 7 bases and J by 9 bases; unmatched bases: 12. Germline CDR1 is SGHAT and CDR2 is FQNNGV. The CDR3 here is CASTLSGGVLGEQFF. In DNA form, the CDR3 reads TGTGCCAGCACCCTAAGCGGGGGGGTCTTGGGTGAGCAGTTCTTC.

This clonotype was observed at least ten times. This sequence joins TRBV5-1 and TRBJ2-2, with unresolved D. V lost 2 bases, J lost 7 bases, and 12 bases lay in between. Germline V lookup: CDR1 SGHRS, CDR2 YFSETQ. The CDR3 is made up of 14 amino acids. The CDR3 nucleotides are TGCGCCAGCAGCTTCATTGGGCCCCGCGGGGAGCTGTTTTTT. As protein: CASSFIGPRGELFF.

This clonotype was seen only a few times. This sequence joins TRBV5-4 and TRBJ2-1, with a tentative D call TRBD1 (5 bases). With 4 bases removed from V and 1 base from J, the gap between germline ends came to 12 bases. The germline V gene encodes CDR1 SGHNT and CDR2 YYREEE (reference sequence). The CDR3 is 15 amino acids. This chain's CDR3 is CASSISQGSYNEQFF. The CDR3, as DNA: TGTGCCAGCAGCATCTCCCAGGGTTCCTACAATGAGCAGTTCTTC.

This sequence joins TRBV5-1 and TRBJ2-1, with D maybe TRBD2 (5 bases). The V and J ends lost 4 bases and 0 bases respectively, with 20 bases between them. Germline loops: CDR1 SGHRS, CDR2 YFSETQ. CDR3 length: 18 amino acids. CDR3 coding DNA: TGCGCCAGCAGCCCCCAAAGGCGCGGGTGGAGCTCCTACAATGAGCAGTTCTTC. It is translated as CASSPQRRGWSSYNEQFF.

This clonotype was recorded a few times. V usage is TRBV7-3 and J usage is TRBJ2-3, with 12 positions matching TRBD2. CDR1 and CDR2 from the germline V gene are SGHTA and FQGTGA. The CDR3 covers 16 residues. Trimming took 8 bases from V and 5 from J; bases not matched to a gene: 11. CDR3 region: CASSLTSGGQGDTQYF. CDR3 in DNA: TGTGCCAGCTCTCTAACTAGCGGGGGGCAGGGAGATACGCAGTATTTT.

This clonotype was counted a few times. The CDR3 region has the DNA TGCAGTGCTGGGACAGGGGTCAATGAGCAGTTCTTC. Translation: CSAGTGVNEQFF. The gene calls are TRBV20-1 and TRBJ2-1; TRBD1 agrees at 10 bases. V lost 5 bases and J lost 6; bases outside the gene matches: 1. Germline V gene lookup returns CDR1 DFQATT and CDR2 SNEGSKA (reference sequence). CDR3 size: 12 residues.

This clonotype was picked up a small number of times. The genes are TRBV20-1 and TRBJ2-1, with 9 bases fitting TRBD2. The V segment lost 1 base and the J segment 4 bases; nucleotides outside the gene matches: 5. This CDR3 has 15 amino acids. The V gene's germline CDR1 is DFQATT and CDR2 SNEGSKA (reference sequence). The CDR3 DNA reads as TGCAGTGCTAGAGGCTGGAGCGGGAGGTACAATGAGCAGTTCTTC. It encodes CSARGWSGRYNEQFF.

J is TRBJ2-3 and V is TRBV12-3 or TRBV12-4; D possibly uses TRBD1 or TRBD2 (6 bases each). V lost 5 bases and J lost 13, with 25 bases in between. The CDR3 runs 15 residues. The CDR3 nucleotides read TGTGCCAGCAGTGCGGACAGCCTTGGACTACCCCAAAAGTATTTT. Residues: CASSADSLGLPQKYF.